Presented here are 31 T cell receptor beta chains from one specimen sequenced in a study of blood T cells in healthy people across ages (dated by TCRdb to the mid-2010s). Library creation used 5' RACE. For sequencing, an Illumina HiSeq 2500 was employed. A second roughly 7 to 12 cycle PCR used a sample-barcoded 5' primer and a J-beta primer mix. TCRdb reprocessed the public reads (quality trimming at Q25 with fastp, clone calling with MiXCR) and kept in-frame beta chains. Each CDR3 protein appears once, grouped with its most common genes and DNA. In all, the sample holds fewer than 900,000 distinct CDR3 sequences, and around 46% of those were seen once. Of the sample, 20% to 25% falls within the top ten clones. Sequences were obtained from blood. These receptors all stem from a woman aged 55-75 years in good health.

The chain recombines TRBV5-1 with TRBJ2-7; 10 bases are shared with TRBD1. Looked up from germline, CDR1 is SGHRS and CDR2 is YFSETQ. Losses at the gene ends were 3 bases for V and 5 bases for J; bases not matched to a gene: 5. There are 14 residues in the CDR3. The CDR3 protein is CASSWGTGEDEQYF. The CDR3, as DNA: TGCGCCAGCAGCTGGGGGACAGGGGAAGACGAGCAGTACTTC.

Points on this clonotype: Compared with germline, one end of the junction differs, possibly owing to a read error. This chain uses TRBV5-1 with TRBJ2-1; maybe TRBD2 (6 bases). The CDR3 runs 15 residues. Germline loops: CDR1 SGHRS, CDR2 YFSETQ. CDR3 sequence reads: CASSSGRNSHNEQFF. The CDR3 DNA sequence: TGCGCCAGCAGCTCCGGGAGAAACTCCCACAATGAGCAGTTCTTC.

V is TRBV6-2 or TRBV6-3 and J is TRBJ2-3; D is unresolved. Germline CDR1 reads MNHEY; CDR2 reads SVGEGT. The length of the CDR3 is 13 residues. The V and J ends lost 11 bases and 2 bases respectively, with 14 bases between them. CDR3 loop: CAGKYQNTDTQYF. DNA for the CDR3: TGTGCCGGCAAATACCAAAACACAGATACGCAGTATTTT.

This chain connects TRBV3-1 to TRBJ2-3; D uncertain. The germline V gene encodes CDR1 LGHDT and CDR2 YNNKEL (reference sequence). The CDR3 sequence is 15 residues long. Trimming stripped 4 bases from V and 1 base from J, with 12 bases between. CDR3 DNA sequence: TGTGCCAGCAGCCCTTTGGGTTTCGGCACAGATACGCAGTATTTT. Translated: CASSPLGFGTDTQYF.

The chain uses TRBV27 and TRBJ2-7, with D possibly TRBD1 on 5 matching bases. The length of the CDR3 is 15 residues. CDR1 is MNHEY, CDR2 SMNVEV, per germline (reference sequence). V was clipped by 4 bases and J by 0 bases, with 13 bases between them. CDR3 coding DNA: TGTGCCAGCAGTTCAAGGACACGGAACTCCTACGAGCAGTACTTC. Translated: CASSSRTRNSYEQYF.

In this sample, this clonotype turned up a few times. The chain is built from TRBV5-8 and TRBJ2-5, with 14 bases aligning to TRBD2. The CDR3 sequence is 19 residues long. The germline V gene encodes CDR1 SGHTS and CDR2 YDEGEE. V was clipped by 2 bases and J by 4 bases; unmatched bases: 13. The CDR3 DNA follows: TGTGCCAGCAGCTTATATTCCGGGACTAGCGGGAGTGTCGGAGAGACCCAGTACTTC. It encodes CASSLYSGTSGSVGETQYF.

Of note for this clonotype: A read error may account for a junction end that differs from germline. The V call is TRBV20-1, the J call TRBJ2-3; TRBD2 might be the D (5 bases). The CDR3 has 11 amino acids. The germline V gene encodes CDR1 DFQATT and CDR2 SNEGSKA (reference sequence). CDR3 sequence: CSTSYLDTQYF. As DNA, the CDR3 is TGCAGTACTAGTTATTTAGATACGCAGTATTTT.

This clonotype turned up a few times. The J gene is TRBJ2-5, the V gene TRBV18; 9 bases map to TRBD1. The last part of the DNA fits TRBJ2-7 better; the J call may be wrong. CDR1 KGHSH and CDR2 LQKENI come from the germline V gene. The CDR3 extends over 21 amino acids. This chain's CDR3 is CASSPSPGQGFGARTSYEQYF. CDR3 coding DNA: TGTGCCAGCTCACCTTCGCCGGGACAGGGATTTGGAGCCCGAACCTCCTACGAGCAGTACTTC.

This chain connects TRBV6-2 or TRBV6-3 to TRBJ1-2; 7 bases map to TRBD1. This CDR3 region has 15 residues. The J segment lost 4 bases and the V segment lost 4 bases, leaving 9 bases of the junction unmatched. The germline CDR1 and CDR2 sequences are MNHEY and SVGEGT. The CDR3 region has the DNA TGTGCCAGCAGTTCCCGGGACAGTTACTCCTATGGCTACACCTTC. Translated: CASSSRDSYSYGYTF.

This clonotype was picked up one time. The chain uses TRBV28 and TRBJ2-3; 7 bases line up with TRBD1. Germline CDR1 reads MDHEN; CDR2 reads SYDVKM. CDR3 size: 15 residues. The V and J ends lost 8 bases and 3 bases, in that order; junction bases with no gene match: 11. The chain's CDR3 is CASGGQTASTDTQYF. The CDR3 region has the DNA TGTGCCAGCGGGGGACAGACAGCTTCAACAGATACGCAGTATTTT. The full variable domain, its missing parts supplied by reference TRBV28 and TRBJ2-3, is DVKVTQSSRYLVKRTGEKVFLECVQDMDHENMFWYRQDPGLGLRLIYFSYDVKMKEKGDIPEGYSVSREKKERFSLILESASTNQTSMYLCASGGQTASTDTQYFGPGTRLTVL.

The chain carries TRBV9 and TRBJ1-6; 10 bases line up with TRBD1. V lost 10 bases, J lost 19 bases, and 23 bases stayed unmatched. The CDR3 is 15 residues long. Germline V gene data show CDR1 as SGDLS and CDR2 as YYNGEE. In DNA form, the CDR3 reads TGTGCCGAGCGAATCCCGGGACAGGGGAATTCACCCCCTCACTTT. It is translated as CAERIPGQGNSPPHF.

The V call is TRBV14, the J call TRBJ2-1, with D uncertain. Germline V gives CDR1 SGHDN, CDR2 FVKESK. The CDR3 consists of 17 residues. Trimming removed 1 base at V and 2 bases at J, with 15 bases between. The CDR3 DNA reads TGTGCCAGCAGCCAAGTTTTGGAATTCCCCACCTACAATGAGCAGTTCTTC. Its translation is CASSQVLEFPTYNEQFF.

The chain is built from TRBV3-1 and TRBJ2-7, with D possibly matching TRBD2 (7 bases). The DNA matches TRBJ2-5 better at its end, which makes the J call doubtful. The CDR3 runs to 14 residues. CDR1 is LGHDT, CDR2 YNNKEL, per germline (reference sequence). This CDR3 reads CASSSGGVGETQYF. The CDR3 nucleotides read TGTGCCAGCAGCTCGGGGGGCGTGGGGGAGACCCAGTACTTC.

The CDR3 bases are TGTGCCAGCAGCTTTGCTAGCGGGAGCGATGAGCAGTTCTTC. Its translation is CASSFASGSDEQFF. This sequence joins TRBV7-2 and TRBJ2-1; the match to TRBD2 covers 10 bases. Trimming took 3 bases from V and 8 from J; bases not matched to a gene: 4. The V gene's germline CDR1 is SGHTA and CDR2 FQGNSA. CDR3 length: 14 residues.

This chain uses TRBV29-1 with TRBJ2-1, with a possible D match to TRBD2 (5 bases). Per the germline V gene, CDR1 is SQVTM and CDR2 is ANQGSEA. This CDR3 region has 16 residues. The V end was cut by 4 bases, the J end by 1 base, with 17 bases between. The CDR3: CSVGAPGGLSYNEQFF. The CDR3 DNA reads as TGCAGCGTTGGTGCCCCCGGAGGACTTTCCTACAATGAGCAGTTCTTC.

The CDR3 region is CASSQEQRGGQDTQYF. CDR3 sequence (DNA): TGTGCCAGCAGCCAAGAACAGCGGGGGGGTCAGGATACGCAGTATTTT. This chain uses TRBV4-2 with TRBJ2-3, with 10 bases lining up with TRBD2. V lost 0 bases, J lost 6 bases, and 6 bases stayed unmatched. There are 16 residues in the CDR3. Germline V CDR1 and CDR2: LGHNA, YNFKEQ.

The V and J genes are TRBV28 and TRBJ2-7; TRBD2 matches 10 bases. Per the germline V gene, CDR1 is MDHEN and CDR2 is SYDVKM. V was pared by 6 bases and J by 0 bases, with 5 bases of the junction left unmatched. The CDR3 consists of 15 residues. The CDR3 DNA is TGTGCCAGCAGCACTAGCGGGACGAGCTCCTACGAGCAGTACTTC. It specifies CASSTSGTSSYEQYF. Filled out from reference TRBV28 and TRBJ2-7, the complete variable domain reads DVKVTQSSRYLVKRTGEKVFLECVQDMDHENMFWYRQDPGLGLRLIYFSYDVKMKEKGDIPEGYSVSREKKERFSLILESASTNQTSMYLCASSTSGTSSYEQYFGPGTRLTVT.

This clonotype has at least ten counts. The rearrangement uses TRBV6-2 or TRBV6-3 and TRBJ2-1, with TRBD2 as a possible D gene (5 bases). This CDR3 region has 14 residues. Germline V gene lookup returns CDR1 MNHEY and CDR2 SVGEGT. Trimming took off 5 bases at V and 9 bases at J, with 17 bases between the two ends. The CDR3 here is CASSPQTRYGEQFF. DNA for the CDR3: TGTGCCAGCAGTCCCCAAACTAGATACGGTGAGCAGTTCTTC.

This clonotype was seen only a few times. V and J are TRBV5-1 and TRBJ2-1; the match to TRBD1 covers 9 bases. This CDR3 has 14 residues. The ends lost 4 bases at V and 7 bases at J; junction bases unmatched: 6. Germline V CDR1 and CDR2: SGHRS, YFSETQ. DNA for the CDR3: TGCGCCAGCAGCGGCCGACAGGGGGGAAATGAGCAGTTCTTC. Its protein product is CASSGRQGGNEQFF.

The chain carries TRBV7-9 and TRBJ2-5; D is perhaps TRBD1 (6 bases). Germline loops: CDR1 SEHNR, CDR2 FQNEAQ (reference sequence). The CDR3 runs 14 residues. Trimming cost V 5 bases and J 4 bases, with 14 bases left between them. This chain's CDR3 is CASSHTQGRETQYF. For the CDR3, the DNA is TGTGCCAGCAGCCATACACAGGGAAGAGAGACCCAGTACTTC.

The chain links TRBV29-1 to TRBJ1-1; 9 nucleotides agree with TRBD1. Germline V gene data show CDR1 as SQVTM and CDR2 as ANQGSEA. V lost 3 bases and J lost 0; bases outside the gene matches: 2. This CDR3 spans 14 amino acids. In DNA form, the CDR3 reads TGCAGCGTTGAGTGGACAGGGGTGAACACTGAAGCTTTCTTT. It encodes CSVEWTGVNTEAFF.

The gene calls are TRBV20-1 and TRBJ1-5, with TRBD1 identical over 7 bases. CDR3 length equals 11 residues. Per the germline V gene, CDR1 is DFQATT and CDR2 is SNEGSKA (reference sequence). CDR3 bases: TGCAGCACAGGGGGCAATCAGCCCCAGCATTTT. It yields the protein CSTGGNQPQHF.

This clonotype has just a few counts. The rearrangement links TRBV10-3 to TRBJ2-7, with 7 bases fitting TRBD1. Germline CDR1 and CDR2: ENHRY and SYGVKD. The CDR3 runs 13 residues. The trim removed 11 bases at V and 5 bases at J, leaving 12 bases unmatched. The CDR3 region is CAASTGIKNEQYF. The CDR3 coding sequence is TGTGCCGCCTCGACAGGGATTAAGAACGAGCAGTACTTC.

A remark on this clonotype: A much larger clone differs from this one at a single base, so this may be a read error. The V gene is TRBV29-1, the J gene TRBJ2-1, with TRBD1 matching 9 bases. The assigned J gene may be wrong: the sequence end matches TRBJ2-7 better. The CDR3 runs to 15 residues. Germline V CDR1 and CDR2: SQVTM, ANQGSEA. The CDR3 sequence: CSVLTGTGFYNEQYF. Here the CDR3 DNA reads TGCAGCGTGCTCACCGGGACAGGGTTTTACAATGAGCAGTACTTC.

The V and J genes are TRBV20-1 and TRBJ1-6; D unclear. Between the trimmed V and J ends, which lost 0 bases and 5 bases, there was a span of 11 bases. Germline CDR1 is DFQATT and CDR2 is SNEGSKA (reference sequence). This CDR3 is built from 15 residues. The CDR3 bases are TGCAGTGCTAGAGATCCCGGTAACCATAATTCACCCCTCCACTTT. This sequence encodes CSARDPGNHNSPLHF.

The rearrangement joins TRBV7-2 to TRBJ2-7; a weak D match, TRBD2 (6 bases). The CDR3 sequence is 16 residues long. V lost 5 bases, J lost 2 bases, and 19 bases lay in between. CDR1 is SGHTA, CDR2 FQGNSA, per germline. CDR3 nucleotide sequence: TGTGCCAGCAGCGGGCCCGGGACTCCCCGGGCCTACGAGCAGTACTTC. Encoded protein: CASSGPGTPRAYEQYF. The whole variable domain, filled in from reference TRBV7-2 and TRBJ2-7, reads GAGVSQSPSNKVTEKGKDVELRCDPISGHTALYWYRQSLGQGLEFLIYFQGNSAPDKSGLPSDRFSAERTGGSVSTLTIQRTQQEDSAVYLCASSGPGTPRAYEQYFGPGTRLTVT.

This clonotype was seen more than once but under ten times. The chain uses TRBV20-1 and TRBJ1-2; D gene ambiguous. CDR1 is DFQATT and CDR2 is SNEGSKA in the germline V gene (reference sequence). This CDR3 is built from 13 residues. V gave up 6 bases and J gave up 3 bases, with 14 bases separating them. The CDR3 nucleotides read TGCAGTGCGAAGGGTGGAGATGACTATGGCTACACCTTC. It yields the protein CSAKGGDDYGYTF.

The chain couples TRBV5-1 to TRBJ2-7; 8 nucleotides match TRBD1. The trim removed 4 bases at V and 3 bases at J, leaving 12 bases unmatched. Germline V gene lookup returns CDR1 SGHRS and CDR2 YFSETQ. The CDR3 is 16 residues long. As DNA, the CDR3 is TGCGCCAGCAGCCGGCGGCCGGGACAGGTCCTCTACGAGCAGTACTTC. Encoded protein: CASSRRPGQVLYEQYF.

This clonotype was seen only once. The chain couples TRBV9 to TRBJ1-5; D call uncertain. This CDR3 is 15 amino acids long. The V and J ends lost 10 bases and 4 bases respectively, with 21 bases between them. Germline V lookup: CDR1 SGDLS, CDR2 YYNGEE. The CDR3 loop reads CAGGFGLETNQPQHF. DNA of the CDR3: TGTGCCGGCGGGTTTGGGCTGGAGACGAATCAGCCCCAGCATTTT.

This clonotype was observed a handful of times. Since a much larger clone is just one base distant, this may be a read error. The chain is built from TRBV7-2 and TRBJ2-3; 8 nucleotides agree with TRBD2. The germline CDR1 and CDR2 sequences are SGHTA and FQGNSA. The CDR3 extends over 14 amino acids. The V segment lost 5 bases and the J segment 6 bases; nucleotides outside the gene matches: 7. DNA for the CDR3: TGTGCCAGCAGCGTAGAGGCTAGCGGGGATACGCAGTATTTT. This gives the protein CASSVEASGDTQYF. Variable domain in full (rest from reference TRBV7-2 and TRBJ2-3): GAGVSQSPSNKVTEKGKDVELRCDPISGHTALYWYRQSLGQGLEFLIYFQGNSAPDKSGLPSDRFSAERTGGSVSTLTIQRTQQEDSAVYLCASSVEASGDTQYFGPGTRLTVL.

This rearrangement joins TRBV20-1 to TRBJ1-2; D remains unclear. Trimming took 1 base from V and 6 from J, leaving 21 bases between them. The germline V gene has CDR1 DFQATT and CDR2 SNEGSKA (reference sequence). This CDR3 contains 16 residues. CDR3: CSARGPLGRDQDGYTF. The CDR3 coding sequence is TGCAGTGCTAGAGGACCCCTTGGGAGGGATCAGGATGGCTACACCTTC.